The present T cell receptor (beta chain) was sequenced within a study of blood T cell repertoires in COVID-19. Study context: Sites in the United States, Italy and Spain provided acute and convalescent COVID-19 samples. T cells, B-cell-depleted T cells, or PBMCs provided the cDNA or gDNA that served as material.

Study processing details: From reference gene primer amplification, estimates of nucleated cell counts were derived. Sequencing was performed with immunoSEQ multiplex PCR; in TCRdb, only in-frame clones are kept and a portion is missing. Clonal size and the V and J genes are those of that table, whereas D and trimming came from the DNA. The table has around 240,000 clones, approximately 83% seen once. The TCR was taken from a woman aged 25-40 years who had recovered from COVID-19. The sequenced material came from peripheral blood.

The CDR3 region is CASSMGQGLGETQYF. The DNA of the CDR3 is TGTGCCAGTAGTATGGGACAGGGTCTCGGAGAGACCCAGTACTTC. This chain connects TRBV19 to TRBJ2-5; TRBD1 matches 9 bases. V was clipped by 3 bases and J by 4 bases; unmatched bases: 6. Germline loops: CDR1 LNHDA, CDR2 SQIVND (reference sequence). This CDR3 has 15 amino acids.